Below, one T cell receptor beta chain is given with its context. The sample is drawn from a study of CD8 T cells in Susac syndrome. An input of about 0.45 to 1 ug of RNA was subjected to reverse transcription using random hexamers. TCRdb re-called the immunoSEQ multiplex PCR reads through MiXCR, storing one row per CDR3 protein. This sample carries some 170,000 distinct CDR3 sequences, 85% to 95% of them seen once, and the ten largest clones take 0.085% to 0.1%. The CDR3 runs to 14 residues. The V gene lost 5 bases and the J gene lost 6 bases, with 13 bases spanning the gap. The gene calls are TRBV12-3 or TRBV12-4 and TRBJ2-2, with D maybe TRBD1 (6 bases). The clonotype comes from a human donor with Susac syndrome. The specimen sequenced was CD4+ T cells from PBMCs. DNA of the CDR3: TGTGCCAGCAGTCAGGGGTTGAGGGCCGGGGAGCTGTTTTTT. Amino acid sequence: CASSQGLRAGELFF.